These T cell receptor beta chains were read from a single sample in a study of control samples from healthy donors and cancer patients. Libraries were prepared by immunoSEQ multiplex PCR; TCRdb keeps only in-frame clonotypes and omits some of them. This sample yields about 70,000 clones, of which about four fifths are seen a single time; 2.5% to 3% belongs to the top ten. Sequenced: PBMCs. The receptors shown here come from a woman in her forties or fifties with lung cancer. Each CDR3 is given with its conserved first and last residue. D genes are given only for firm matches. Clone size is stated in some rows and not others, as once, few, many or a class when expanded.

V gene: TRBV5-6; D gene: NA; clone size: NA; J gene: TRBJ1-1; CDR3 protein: CASSFLGRGNTEAFF; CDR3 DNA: TGTGCCAGCAGCTTTCTGGGGCGCGGGAACACTGAAGCTTTCTTT
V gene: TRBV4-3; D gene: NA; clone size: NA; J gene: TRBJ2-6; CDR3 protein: CASRRDNSGANVLTF; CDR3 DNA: TGCGCCAGCCGAAGAGATAACTCTGGGGCCAACGTCCTGACTTTC
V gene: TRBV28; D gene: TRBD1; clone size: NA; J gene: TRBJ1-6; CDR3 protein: CASSPIQGRSPLHF; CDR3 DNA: TGTGCCAGCAGTCCCATACAGGGGAGATCACCCCTCCACTTT
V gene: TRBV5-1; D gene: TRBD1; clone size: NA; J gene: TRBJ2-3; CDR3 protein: CASSLQGASTDTQYF; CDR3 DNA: TGCGCCAGCAGCTTACAGGGGGCTAGCACAGATACGCAGTATTTT
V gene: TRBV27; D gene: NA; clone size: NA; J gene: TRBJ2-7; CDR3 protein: CASSMLSPTVYEQYF; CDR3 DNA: TGTGCCAGCAGTATGCTTTCCCCGACAGTCTACGAGCAGTACTTC
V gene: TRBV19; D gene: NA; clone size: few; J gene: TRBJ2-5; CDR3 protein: CASSNGGETQYF; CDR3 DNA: TGTGCCAGTAGTAATGGGGGAGAGACCCAGTACTTC
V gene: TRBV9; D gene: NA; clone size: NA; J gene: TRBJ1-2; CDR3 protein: CASSGITGTFASF; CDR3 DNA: TGTGCCAGCAGCGGAATAACAGGGACCTTTGCGTCCTTC
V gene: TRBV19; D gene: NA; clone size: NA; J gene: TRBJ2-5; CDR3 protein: CASSIAFRAGLGDQYF; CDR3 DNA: TGTGCCAGTAGTATAGCGTTTCGGGCAGGCCTGGGGGACCAGTACTTC
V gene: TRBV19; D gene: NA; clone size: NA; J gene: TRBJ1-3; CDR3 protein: CASSIEVDRPGNTIYF; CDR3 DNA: TGTGCCAGTAGTATCGAAGTAGACAGGCCCGGAAACACCATATATTTT
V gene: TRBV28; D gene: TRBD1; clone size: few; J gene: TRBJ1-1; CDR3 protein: CASSQRGLGDTEAFF; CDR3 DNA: TGTGCCAGCAGTCAAAGGGGGCTAGGGGACACTGAAGCTTTCTTT
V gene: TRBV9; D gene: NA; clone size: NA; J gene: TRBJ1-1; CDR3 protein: CASSVAGDTEAFF; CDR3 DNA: TGTGCCAGCAGCGTAGCAGGGGACACTGAAGCTTTCTTT
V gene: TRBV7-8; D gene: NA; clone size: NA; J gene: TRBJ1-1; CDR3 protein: CASSLRGLRGTEAFF; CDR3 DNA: TGTGCCAGCAGCTTAAGGGGTTTGAGAGGTACTGAAGCTTTCTTT
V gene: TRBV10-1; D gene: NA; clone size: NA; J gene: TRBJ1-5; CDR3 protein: CASSENEGMPQHF; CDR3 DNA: TGCGCCAGCAGTGAGAACGAGGGAATGCCCCAGCATTTT
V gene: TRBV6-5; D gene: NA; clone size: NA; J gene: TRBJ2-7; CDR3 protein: CASTMDSSHYEQYF; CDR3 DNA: TGTGCCAGCACAATGGACAGCTCCCACTACGAGCAGTACTTC
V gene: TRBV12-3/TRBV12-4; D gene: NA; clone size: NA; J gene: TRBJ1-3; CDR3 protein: CASSPVGGTTIYF; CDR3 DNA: TGTGCCAGCAGTCCCGTCGGGGGCACCACCATATATTTT
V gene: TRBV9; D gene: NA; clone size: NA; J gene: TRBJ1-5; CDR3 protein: CASSVDDLTGQPQHF; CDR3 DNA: TGTGCCAGCAGCGTAGATGACCTGACAGGTCAGCCCCAGCATTTT
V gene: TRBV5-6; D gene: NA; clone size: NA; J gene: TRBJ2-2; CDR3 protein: CASSLILGTGELFF; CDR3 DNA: TGTGCCAGCAGCTTGATTCTCGGCACCGGGGAGCTGTTTTTT
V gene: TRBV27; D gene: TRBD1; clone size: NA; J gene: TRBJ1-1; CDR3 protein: CASSLTGALKTEAFF; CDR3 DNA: TGTGCCAGCAGTTTGACAGGGGCCCTGAAAACTGAAGCTTTCTTT
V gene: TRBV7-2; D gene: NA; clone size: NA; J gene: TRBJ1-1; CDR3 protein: CASSLVVPLREAFF; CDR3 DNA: TGTGCCAGCAGCTTAGTGGTCCCTTTGAGAGAAGCTTTCTTT
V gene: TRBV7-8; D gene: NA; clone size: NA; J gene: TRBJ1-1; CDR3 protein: CASSSPQGGNTEAFF; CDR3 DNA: TGTGCCAGCAGCTCACCACAGGGAGGGAACACTGAAGCTTTCTTT
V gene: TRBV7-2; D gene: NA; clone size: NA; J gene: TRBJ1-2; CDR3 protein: CASFPNGIYGYTF; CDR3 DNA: TGTGCCAGTTTTCCAAACGGGATCTATGGCTACACCTTC
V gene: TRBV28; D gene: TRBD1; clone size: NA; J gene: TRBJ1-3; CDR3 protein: CASSFQGARNTIYF; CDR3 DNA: TGTGCCAGCAGTTTTCAGGGGGCCCGAAACACCATATATTTT
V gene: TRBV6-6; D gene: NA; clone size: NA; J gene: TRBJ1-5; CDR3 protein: CASSEVNGNQPQHF; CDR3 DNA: TGTGCCAGCAGCGAGGTAAATGGCAATCAGCCCCAGCATTTT
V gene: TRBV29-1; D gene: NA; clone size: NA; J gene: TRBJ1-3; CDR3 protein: CSVVDLEAGNTIYF; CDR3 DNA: TGCAGCGTTGTAGATCTAGAGGCTGGAAACACCATATATTTT
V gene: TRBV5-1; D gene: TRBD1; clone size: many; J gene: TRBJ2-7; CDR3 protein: CASSSPGQGFYEQYF; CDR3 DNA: TGCGCCAGCAGCTCACCGGGACAGGGGTTCTACGAGCAGTACTTC
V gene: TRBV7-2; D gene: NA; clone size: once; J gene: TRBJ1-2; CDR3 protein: CASSSDSARYGYTF; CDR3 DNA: TGTGCCAGCAGCTCGGACAGCGCCCGATATGGCTACACCTTC
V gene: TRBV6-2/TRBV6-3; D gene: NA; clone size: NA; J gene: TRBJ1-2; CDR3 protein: CASSHNSFRPGYTF; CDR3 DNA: TGTGCCAGCAGCCACAACAGCTTCAGGCCAGGCTACACCTTC
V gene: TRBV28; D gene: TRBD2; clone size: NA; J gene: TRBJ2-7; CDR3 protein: CASGPARGLVSYEQYF; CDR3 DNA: TGTGCCAGCGGACCTGCTCGGGGACTAGTATCCTACGAGCAGTACTTC
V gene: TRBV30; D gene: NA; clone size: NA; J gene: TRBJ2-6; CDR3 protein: CAWSVPSTAFSGANVLTF; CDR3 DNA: TGTGCCTGGAGTGTCCCCAGTACCGCATTCTCTGGGGCCAACGTCCTGACTTTC
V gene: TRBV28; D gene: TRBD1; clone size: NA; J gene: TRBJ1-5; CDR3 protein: CASRTGTGGNQPQHF; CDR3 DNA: TGTGCCAGCAGAACCGGGACAGGGGGCAATCAGCCCCAGCATTTT
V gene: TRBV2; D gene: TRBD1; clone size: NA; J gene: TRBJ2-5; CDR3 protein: CASRVADRGETQYF; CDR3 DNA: TGTGCCAGCAGGGTGGCGGACAGGGGGGAGACCCAGTACTTC
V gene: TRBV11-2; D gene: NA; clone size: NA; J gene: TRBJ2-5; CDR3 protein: CASSPRGFLGEETQYF; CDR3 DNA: TGTGCCAGCAGCCCCCGTGGTTTCCTTGGGGAAGAGACCCAGTACTTC
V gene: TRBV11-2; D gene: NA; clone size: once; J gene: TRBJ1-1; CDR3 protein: CASSLVGTNTEAFF; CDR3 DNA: TGTGCCAGCAGCTTAGTTGGGACGAACACTGAAGCTTTCTTT
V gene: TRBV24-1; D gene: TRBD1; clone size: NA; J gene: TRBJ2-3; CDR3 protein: CATSDSYRGLSTDTQYF; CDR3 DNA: TGTGCCACCAGTGATTCTTACAGGGGTCTTAGCACAGATACGCAGTATTTT
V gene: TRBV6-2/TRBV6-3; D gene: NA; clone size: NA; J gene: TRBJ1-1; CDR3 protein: CASSSAQHGTEAFF; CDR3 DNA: TGTGCCAGCAGTTCCGCCCAACATGGAACTGAAGCTTTCTTT
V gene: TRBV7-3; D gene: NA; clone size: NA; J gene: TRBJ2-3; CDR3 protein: CASSLTGRTDTQYF; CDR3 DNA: TGTGCCAGCAGCTTGACGGGGCGCACAGATACGCAGTATTTT
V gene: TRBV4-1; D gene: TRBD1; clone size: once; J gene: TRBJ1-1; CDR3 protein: CASSQDEVSGGMNTEAFF; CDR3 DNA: TGCGCCAGCAGCCAAGATGAGGTGTCAGGGGGCATGAACACTGAAGCTTTCTTT
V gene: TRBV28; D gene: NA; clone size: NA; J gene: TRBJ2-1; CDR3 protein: CASSPRRGQYDEQFF; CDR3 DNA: TGTGCCAGCAGTCCTCGGCGGGGCCAATACGATGAGCAGTTCTTC
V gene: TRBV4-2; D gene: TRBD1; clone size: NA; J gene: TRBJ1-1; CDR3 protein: CASSQTGVWNTEAFF; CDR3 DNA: TGTGCCAGCAGCCAGACAGGGGTTTGGAACACTGAAGCTTTCTTT
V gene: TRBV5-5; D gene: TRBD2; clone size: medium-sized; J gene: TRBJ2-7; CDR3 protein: CASILSGGLDYEQYF; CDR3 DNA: TGTGCCAGCATCCTTAGCGGGGGGCTGGACTACGAGCAGTACTTC
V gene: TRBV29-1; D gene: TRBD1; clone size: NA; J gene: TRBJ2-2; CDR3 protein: CSVAWDRSTGELFF; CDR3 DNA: TGCAGCGTTGCATGGGACAGATCTACCGGGGAGCTGTTTTTT
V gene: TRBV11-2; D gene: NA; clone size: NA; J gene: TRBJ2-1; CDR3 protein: CASSPRLGYNEQFF; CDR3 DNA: TGTGCCAGCAGCCCCAGGTTGGGTTACAATGAGCAGTTCTTC
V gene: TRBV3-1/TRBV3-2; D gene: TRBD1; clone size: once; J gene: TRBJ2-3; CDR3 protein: CASSHLDRVGTDTQYF; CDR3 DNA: TGTGCCAGCAGCCACCTGGACAGGGTGGGCACAGATACGCAGTATTTT
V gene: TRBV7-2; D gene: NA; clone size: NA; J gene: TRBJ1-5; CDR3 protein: CASSPGPPFNQPQHF; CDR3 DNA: TGTGCCAGCAGCCCGGGTCCTCCTTTCAATCAGCCCCAGCATTTT
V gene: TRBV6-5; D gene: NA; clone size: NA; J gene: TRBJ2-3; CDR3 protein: CASRVDGVGYTQYF; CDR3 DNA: TGTGCCAGCAGGGTCGACGGGGTAGGATATACGCAGTATTTT
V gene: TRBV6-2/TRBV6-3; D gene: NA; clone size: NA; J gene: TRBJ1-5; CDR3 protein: CASSYSFVQPQHF; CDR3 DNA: TGTGCCAGCAGTTACTCGTTTGTACAGCCCCAGCATTTT
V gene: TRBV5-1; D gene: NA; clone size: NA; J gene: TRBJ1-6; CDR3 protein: CASSLGLENSPLHF; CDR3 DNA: TGCGCCAGCAGCTTGGGACTCGAGAATTCACCCCTCCACTTT
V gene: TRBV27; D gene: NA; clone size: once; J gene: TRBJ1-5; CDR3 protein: CASHRGEPQHF; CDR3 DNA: TGTGCCAGTCACCGGGGGGAGCCCCAGCATTTT
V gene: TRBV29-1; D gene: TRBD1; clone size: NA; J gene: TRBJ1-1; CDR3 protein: CSVWTGGRTEAFF; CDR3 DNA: TGCAGCGTTTGGACAGGGGGTCGGACTGAAGCTTTCTTT
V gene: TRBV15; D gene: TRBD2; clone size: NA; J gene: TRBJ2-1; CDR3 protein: CATSRGTSGVRNEQFF; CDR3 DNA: TGTGCCACCAGCAGAGGTACTAGCGGGGTTAGAAATGAGCAGTTCTTC
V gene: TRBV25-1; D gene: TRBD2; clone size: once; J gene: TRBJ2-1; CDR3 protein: CASRILAGLHNEQFF; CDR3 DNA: TGTGCCAGCAGGATACTAGCGGGTCTTCACAATGAGCAGTTCTTC